This T cell receptor beta chain is from a study of identical twins. A universal primer site came from template switching; cDNA carried unique molecular identifiers. TCRdb re-derived calls from the 5' RACE reads in MiXCR, one entry per CDR3 protein. Of 280,000 or so distinct CDR3 sequences listed, about 8.9% are singletons. This clonotype has ten or more counts. All of the donors were Caucasians in good health. V shed 4 bases and J 5 bases; nucleotides not matched to a gene: 8. In germline, CDR1 is SGHRS, CDR2 YFSETQ. This CDR3 contains 16 residues. These data also featured in a second study, about yellow fever vaccine responses in identical twins.

This clonotype originated in a woman younger than 35 in good health. The chain joins TRBV5-1 to TRBJ2-3, with 12 positions matching TRBD1. Sequencing used memory (CD45RO+) T cells sorted from blood. CDR3 in DNA: TGCGCCAGCAGCCTTGCCGGGACAGGGGGCCAAGATACGCAGTATTTT. Encoded protein: CASSLAGTGGQDTQYF.